This passage covers 5 T cell receptor beta chains from one sample sequenced in a study of CD8 T cells in ankylosing spondylitis. No antigen has been identified for these receptors. The study, taken as a whole, reports: Roughly eight highly homologous variants made up a TCR beta motif that seemed to typify ankylosing spondylitis blood.

From the 5' RACE reads, TCRdb called clonotypes with MiXCR, one entry per CDR3 protein. The sample carries about 460,000 distinct CDR3 sequences, about 5.2% recorded once. The sequenced sample consisted of blood, either unsorted or a sorted T cell fraction (not recorded which). These receptors came from a male donor with ankylosing spondylitis.

This clonotype appeared many times. The V gene is TRBV3-1, the J gene TRBJ1-5; D ambiguous. This CDR3 has 13 residues. Between the trimmed V and J ends, which lost 4 bases and 6 bases, there was a span of 10 bases. Germline V gene data show CDR1 as LGHDT and CDR2 as YNNKEL (reference sequence). The CDR3 bases are TGTGCCAGCAGCCCCGAAGGTACTCAGCCCCAGCATTTT. This encodes CASSPEGTQPQHF.

This clonotype was observed many times. J is TRBJ2-2 and V is TRBV4-2; 8 bases align to TRBD2. The CDR3 covers 17 residues. V dropped 0 bases and J dropped 1; count of bases not matched to a gene: 4. The germline V gene encodes CDR1 LGHNA and CDR2 YNFKEQ. CDR3 region: CASSQDGTRQNTGELFF. CDR3 bases: TGTGCCAGCAGCCAAGATGGGACTAGGCAGAACACCGGGGAGCTGTTTTTT.

Ten or more counts support this clonotype. The DNA of the CDR3 is TGCGCCAGCAGCTTGGGGGCTAGCGGGAGAATGGGCACAGATACGCAGTATTTT. Amino acid sequence: CASSLGASGRMGTDTQYF. The chain employs TRBV5-1 and TRBJ2-3; TRBD2 matches 10 bases. Germline V gene data show CDR1 as SGHRS and CDR2 as YFSETQ. The V and J ends lost 0 bases and 1 base, in that order; junction bases with no gene match: 8. The CDR3 covers 18 residues.

There are a few counts of this clonotype. A read error may be the cause here, since a much bigger clone is one base away. The rearrangement uses TRBV20-1 and TRBJ2-2; 12 nucleotides line up with TRBD2. The length of the CDR3 is 17 residues. Germline CDR1 DFQATT, CDR2 SNEGSKA (reference sequence). CDR3 amino acids: CCARRLAGGPGTGELFF. DNA of the CDR3: TGCTGTGCTAGACGCCTAGCGGGGGGGCCGGGCACCGGGGAGCTGTTTTTT.

In its sample, this clonotype was seen a few times. This sequence joins TRBV24-1 and TRBJ2-1; 10 bases are a match to TRBD2. The CDR3 totals 16 residues. Germline V lookup: CDR1 KGHDR, CDR2 SFDVKD. The junction had 11 bases not matched to a gene; V was cut back by 4 bases and J by 9 bases. The CDR3 DNA sequence: TGTGCCACCAGTGACCCTACTAGCGGGATGGGGGCTGAGCAGTTCTTC. The encoded protein is CATSDPTSGMGAEQFF.